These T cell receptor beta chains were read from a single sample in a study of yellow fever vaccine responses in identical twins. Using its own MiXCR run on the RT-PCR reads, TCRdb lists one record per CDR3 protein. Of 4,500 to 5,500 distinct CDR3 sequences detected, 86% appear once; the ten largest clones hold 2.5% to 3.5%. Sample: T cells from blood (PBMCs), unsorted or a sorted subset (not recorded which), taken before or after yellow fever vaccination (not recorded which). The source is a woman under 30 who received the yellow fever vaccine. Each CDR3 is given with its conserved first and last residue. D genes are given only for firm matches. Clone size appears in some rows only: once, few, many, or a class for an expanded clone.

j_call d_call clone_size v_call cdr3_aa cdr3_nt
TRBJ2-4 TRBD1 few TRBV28 CATTRGQGVGRENIQYF TGTGCCACCACCCGAGGACAGGGTGTGGGGCGCGAAAACATTCAGTACTTC
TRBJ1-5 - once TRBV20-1 CSARSTVGTHSNQPQHF TGCAGTGCTAGGAGTACTGTGGGGACCCATAGCAATCAGCCCCAGCATTTT
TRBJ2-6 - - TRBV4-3 CASSQDGSGANVLTF TGCGCCAGCAGCCAAGACGGCTCTGGGGCCAACGTCCTGACTTTC
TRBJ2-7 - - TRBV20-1 CSASPVGGQAYEQYF TGCAGTGCTAGCCCTGTCGGCGGGCAAGCCTACGAGCAGTACTTC
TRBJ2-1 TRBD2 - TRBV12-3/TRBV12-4 CASSPGGEAYNEQFF TGTGCCAGCAGTCCGGGGGGGGAGGCGTACAATGAGCAGTTCTTC
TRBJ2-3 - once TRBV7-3 CASSFTDTQYF TGTGCCAGCAGCTTCACAGATACGCAGTATTTT
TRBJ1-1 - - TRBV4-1 CASSYPGENTEAFF TGCGCCAGCAGTTACCCGGGTGAGAACACTGAAGCTTTCTTT
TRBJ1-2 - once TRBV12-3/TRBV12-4 CASSTPDVVGYTF TGTGCCAGCAGTACGCCTGATGTAGTGGGCTACACCTTC
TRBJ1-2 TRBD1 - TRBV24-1 CATSERTGAYGYTF TGTGCCACCAGTGAGAGGACAGGGGCCTATGGCTACACCTTC
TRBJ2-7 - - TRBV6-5 CASSYSIGLVPSYEQYF TGTGCCAGCAGTTACTCGATCGGCCTAGTACCTTCCTACGAGCAGTACTTC
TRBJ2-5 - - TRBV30 CAWSAGQGREQETQYF TGTGCCTGGAGTGCTGGCCAGGGGAGGGAGCAAGAGACCCAGTACTTC
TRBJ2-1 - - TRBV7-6 CASSLVNRARSYNEQFF TGTGCCAGCAGCTTAGTTAACAGGGCGCGTTCCTACAATGAGCAGTTCTTC
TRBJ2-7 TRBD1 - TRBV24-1 CATSDPRDSSYEQYF TGTGCCACCAGTGATCCCCGGGACAGCTCCTACGAGCAGTACTTC
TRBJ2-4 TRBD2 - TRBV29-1 CSVVGGEGNIQYF TGCAGCGTTGTGGGGGGGGAGGGAAACATTCAGTACTTC
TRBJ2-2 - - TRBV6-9 CASSYAPGFLTGELFF TGTGCCAGCAGTTATGCCCCGGGATTCCTCACCGGGGAGCTGTTTTTT
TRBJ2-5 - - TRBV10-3 CAIRDIQEETQYF TGTGCCATCAGGGACATCCAAGAGGAGACCCAGTACTTC
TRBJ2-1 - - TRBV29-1 CSVGGLGGSYNEQFF TGCAGCGTTGGGGGGCTCGGAGGCTCCTACAATGAGCAGTTCTTC
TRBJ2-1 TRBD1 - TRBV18 CASSLGQGLNEQFF TGTGCCAGCTCACTTGGACAGGGGTTGAATGAGCAGTTCTTC
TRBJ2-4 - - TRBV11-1 CASSSQGLDIQYF TGTGCCAGCAGCAGCCAGGGCTTGGACATTCAGTACTTC
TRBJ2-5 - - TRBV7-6 CASSPRGNQETQYF TGTGCCAGCAGCCCTCGGGGCAACCAAGAGACCCAGTACTTC
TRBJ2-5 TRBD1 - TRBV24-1 CATSDSGQRETQYF TGTGCCACCAGTGATTCGGGACAGAGGGAGACCCAGTACTTC
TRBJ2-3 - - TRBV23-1 CASNRSDPTTSTDTQYF TGCGCCAGCAATAGATCCGACCCGACAACTAGCACAGATACGCAGTATTTT
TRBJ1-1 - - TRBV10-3 CAISDPKGNEAFF TGTGCCATCAGTGACCCGAAGGGAAATGAAGCTTTCTTT
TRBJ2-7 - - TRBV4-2 CASSHSGDSYEQYF TGTGCCAGTAGCCACAGTGGGGACTCCTACGAGCAGTACTTC
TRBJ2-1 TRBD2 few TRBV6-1 CASSTTSGGNDEQFF TGTGCCAGCAGCACAACTAGCGGGGGGAACGATGAGCAGTTCTTC
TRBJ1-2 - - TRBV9 CASSREDYGYTF TGTGCCAGCAGCCGGGAAGACTATGGCTACACCTTC
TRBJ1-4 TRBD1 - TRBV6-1 CASSVIPGQGGEKLFF TGTGCCAGCAGTGTAATCCCCGGACAGGGTGGTGAAAAACTGTTTTTT
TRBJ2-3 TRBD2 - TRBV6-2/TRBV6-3 CASSATSGGPDTQYF TGTGCCAGCAGTGCGACTAGCGGGGGGCCGGATACGCAGTATTTT